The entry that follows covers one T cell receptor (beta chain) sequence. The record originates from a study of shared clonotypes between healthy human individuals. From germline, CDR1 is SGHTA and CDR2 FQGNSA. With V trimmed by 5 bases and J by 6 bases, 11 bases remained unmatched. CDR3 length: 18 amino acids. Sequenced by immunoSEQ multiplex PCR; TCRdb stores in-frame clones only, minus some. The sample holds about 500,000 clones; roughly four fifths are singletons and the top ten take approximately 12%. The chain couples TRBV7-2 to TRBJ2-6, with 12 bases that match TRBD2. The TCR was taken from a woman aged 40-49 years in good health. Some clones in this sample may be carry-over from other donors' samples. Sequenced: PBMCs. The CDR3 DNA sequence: TGTGCCAGCAGCCCCCCCGGCCTAGCGGGAGGGGCGGCCAACGTCCTGACTTTC. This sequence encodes CASSPPGLAGGAANVLTF.